The source of this TCR beta chain is a study of T cell changes during pregnancy in multiple sclerosis. The table came from immunoSEQ multiplex PCR; TCRdb's copy has only in-frame clones and leaves some out. The sample lists about 59,000 clones, approximately 93% occurring once. Sequencing was performed on CD8+ T cells from peripheral blood mononuclear cells, taken in the third trimester of pregnancy. This receptor was identified in a female donor with multiple sclerosis, enrolled in a pregnancy study.

CDR3 DNA: TGCGCCAGCAGCCAAGGACAGGGGAAAGCTAACTATGGCTACACCTTC. Residues: CASSQGQGKANYGYTF. The chain recombines TRBV4-1 with TRBJ1-2; the match to TRBD1 covers 8 bases. Germline V gene lookup returns CDR1 MGHRA and CDR2 YSYEKL. The length of the CDR3 is 16 residues. V lost 1 base to trimming and J lost 0 bases; unmatched junction nucleotides: 4.